This T cell receptor (beta chain) was recovered during a study of molecular identifiers for immune sequencing clone quantification. Overall study: The replicate experiment used RNA from approximately 22,000 or 94,000 naive CD8 cells. This RNA was split into five aliquots, and four of them were sequenced.

Overall study results and limits: In a background of roughly 970,000 naive cells, spiked Jurkat TCR RNA from one cell was reportedly detectable.

MiXCR, applied by TCRdb to the PCR reads, yields one record per CDR3 protein. The sample contains approximately 670,000 distinct CDR3 sequences, less than 20% of which appear only once. Points on this clonotype: What it recognizes is unknown.

V dropped 8 bases and J dropped 2; count of bases not matched to a gene: 5. CDR1 MNHEY and CDR2 SVGAGI come from the germline V gene. The CDR3 has 16 residues. As CD8+CD4-CCR7+CD45RA+ cells, naive CD8 T cells were sorted. This clonotype originated in a human donor in good health. Some libraries in this study had Jurkat cell RNA spiked in. Specimen: naive CD8+ T cells from blood, with Jurkat cell RNA spiked in. Subset of the sample: FACS-sorted CD8+CD4-CCR7+CD45RA+ naive T cells. This chain links TRBV6-5 with TRBJ2-1; 14 nucleotides match TRBD2. CDR3: CASQTSGGGAYNEQFF. In DNA, the CDR3 is TGTGCCAGCCAGACTAGCGGGGGGGGCGCCTACAATGAGCAGTTCTTC.